This TCR beta chain was found in a study of T cells in Graves' hyperthyroidism and ophthalmopathy. Study outcomes and limitations: The model predicted ophthalmopathy a median approximately 6 months before onset.

Researchers barred patients who had uncontrolled infection, other autoimmune disease, pregnancy or lactation. RNA transcripts yielded amplified TCR beta CDR3 regions. HTBI primers were employed in a first-round RT-PCR of the TCR CDR3. TCRdb independently ran MiXCR on the multiplex PCR reads; one entry per CDR3 protein. The sample shows about 710,000 distinct CDR3 sequences, 16% of them seen only once. This clonotype was detected ten times or more. Its matching antigen is unknown. The sequence was obtained from a man between 18 and 35 years old with Graves' hyperthyroidism. Sequenced input: blood.

The DNA for the CDR3 is TGTGCCAGCAGTTCCGCTTTAGGTCGGAGGGCCCTGGTTTACAATGAGCAGTTCTTC. Its protein is CASSSALGRRALVYNEQFF. V and J are TRBV12-3 or TRBV12-4 and TRBJ2-1; a possible D gene is TRBD2 (6 bases). Trimming took off 4 bases at V and 4 bases at J, with 26 bases between the two ends. The CDR3 has 19 residues.